What follows is one TCR beta chain and its context. Generated by immunoSEQ multiplex PCR, the TCRdb table keeps only in-frame clones and is missing some. Of around 200,000 clones in the sample, about 85% are singletons; the top ten hold 18%. The germline V gene encodes CDR1 SNHLY and CDR2 FYNNEI. V trimming: 4 bases; J trimming: 1 base; junction bases outside the gene matches: 6. The CDR3 extends over 16 amino acids. Participants were aged about 18 to 100 years, lived in under 25 US areas, and enrolled virtually. For recovered donors of Cohort 3, there were two negative PCRs, clearance, or symptom resolution. The sample is drawn from a study of blood T cell repertoires in COVID-19. Study-wide context: Sample material is recorded as cDNA or gDNA derived from T cells, B-cell-depleted T cells, or PBMCs.

This receptor was identified in a man between 35 and 55 years old who had recovered from COVID-19. The chain links TRBV2 to TRBJ1-1; 10 bases match TRBD1. The specimen sequenced was PBMCs or T cells enriched from blood (not recorded which). The CDR3 spells CASSGDRGARNTEAFF. As DNA, the CDR3 is TGTGCCAGCAGTGGGGACAGGGGTGCCAGGAACACTGAAGCTTTCTTT.